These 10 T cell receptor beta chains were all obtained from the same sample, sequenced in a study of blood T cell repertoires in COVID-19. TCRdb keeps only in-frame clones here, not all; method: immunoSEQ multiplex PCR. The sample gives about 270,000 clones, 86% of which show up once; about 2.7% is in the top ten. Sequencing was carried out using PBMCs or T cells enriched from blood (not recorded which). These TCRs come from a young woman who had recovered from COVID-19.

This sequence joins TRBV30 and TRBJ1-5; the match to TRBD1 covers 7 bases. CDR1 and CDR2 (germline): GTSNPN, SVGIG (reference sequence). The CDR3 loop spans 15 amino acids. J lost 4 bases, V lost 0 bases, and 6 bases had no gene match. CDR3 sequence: CAWSVEQGPNQPQHF. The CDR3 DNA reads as TGTGCCTGGAGTGTAGAACAGGGGCCGAATCAGCCCCAGCATTTT.

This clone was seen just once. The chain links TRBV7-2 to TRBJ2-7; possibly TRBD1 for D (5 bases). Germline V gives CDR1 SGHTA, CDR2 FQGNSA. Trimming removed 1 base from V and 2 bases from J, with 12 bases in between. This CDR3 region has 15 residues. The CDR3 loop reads CASSLVSGKAYEQYF. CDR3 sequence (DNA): TGTGCCAGCAGCTTAGTGTCAGGGAAGGCCTACGAGCAGTACTTC.

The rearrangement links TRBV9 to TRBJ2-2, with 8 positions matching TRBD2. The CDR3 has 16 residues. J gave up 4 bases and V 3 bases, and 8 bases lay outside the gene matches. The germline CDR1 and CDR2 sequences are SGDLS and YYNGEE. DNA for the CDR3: TGTGCCAGCAGCGCCCCACTAGCGGAACGCACCGGGGAGCTGTTTTTT. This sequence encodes CASSAPLAERTGELFF.

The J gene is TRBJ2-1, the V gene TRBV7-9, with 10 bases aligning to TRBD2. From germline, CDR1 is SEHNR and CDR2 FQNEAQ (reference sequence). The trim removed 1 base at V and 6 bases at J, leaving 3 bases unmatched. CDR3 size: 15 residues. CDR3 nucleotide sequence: TGTGCCAGCAGCTTAGTCGCTAGCGGGAGCAATGAGCAGTTCTTC. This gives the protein CASSLVASGSNEQFF.

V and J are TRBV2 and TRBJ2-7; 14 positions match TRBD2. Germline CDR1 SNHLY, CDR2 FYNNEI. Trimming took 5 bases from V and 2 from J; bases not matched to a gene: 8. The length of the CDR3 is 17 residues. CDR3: CASSRRTSGRIAYEQYF. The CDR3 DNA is TGTGCCAGCAGTCGTCGGACTAGCGGGAGGATAGCCTACGAGCAGTACTTC.

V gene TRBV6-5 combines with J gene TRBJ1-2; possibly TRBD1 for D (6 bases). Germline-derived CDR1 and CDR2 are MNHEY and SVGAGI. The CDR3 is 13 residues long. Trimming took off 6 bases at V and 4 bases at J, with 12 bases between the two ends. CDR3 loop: CASSSTGTYGYTF. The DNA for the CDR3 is TGTGCCAGCAGCTCGACAGGCACCTATGGCTACACCTTC.

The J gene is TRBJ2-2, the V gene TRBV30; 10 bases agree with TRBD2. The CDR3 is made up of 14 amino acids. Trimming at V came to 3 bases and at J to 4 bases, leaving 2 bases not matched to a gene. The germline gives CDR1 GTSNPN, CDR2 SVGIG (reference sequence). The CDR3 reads CAWRSGGGTGELFF. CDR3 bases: TGTGCCTGGAGGAGCGGGGGGGGCACCGGGGAGCTGTTTTTT. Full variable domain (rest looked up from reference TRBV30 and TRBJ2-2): SQTIHQWPATLVQPVGSPLSLECTVEGTSNPNLYWYRQAAGRGLQLLFYSVGIGQISSEVPQNLSASRPQDRQFILSSKKLLLSDSGFYLCAWRSGGGTGELFFGEGSRLTVL.

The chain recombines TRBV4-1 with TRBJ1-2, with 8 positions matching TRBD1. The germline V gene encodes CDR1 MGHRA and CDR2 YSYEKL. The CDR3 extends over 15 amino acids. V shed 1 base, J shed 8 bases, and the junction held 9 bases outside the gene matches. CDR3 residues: CASSQVPTGEGGYTF. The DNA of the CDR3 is TGCGCCAGCAGCCAAGTTCCGACAGGGGAAGGGGGCTACACCTTC.

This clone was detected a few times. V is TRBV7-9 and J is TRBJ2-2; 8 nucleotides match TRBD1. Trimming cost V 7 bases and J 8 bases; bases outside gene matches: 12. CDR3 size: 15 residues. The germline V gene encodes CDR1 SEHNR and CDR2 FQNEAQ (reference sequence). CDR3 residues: CASTHRDRPRGELFF. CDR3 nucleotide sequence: TGTGCCAGCACTCACCGGGACAGGCCGAGAGGGGAGCTGTTTTTT.

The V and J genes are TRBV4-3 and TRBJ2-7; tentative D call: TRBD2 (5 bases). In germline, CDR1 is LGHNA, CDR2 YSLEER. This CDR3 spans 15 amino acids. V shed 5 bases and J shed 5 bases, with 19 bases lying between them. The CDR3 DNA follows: TGCGCCAGCAGCACTTGGAGAGGGAACGTCCACGAGCAGTACTTC. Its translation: CASSTWRGNVHEQYF.